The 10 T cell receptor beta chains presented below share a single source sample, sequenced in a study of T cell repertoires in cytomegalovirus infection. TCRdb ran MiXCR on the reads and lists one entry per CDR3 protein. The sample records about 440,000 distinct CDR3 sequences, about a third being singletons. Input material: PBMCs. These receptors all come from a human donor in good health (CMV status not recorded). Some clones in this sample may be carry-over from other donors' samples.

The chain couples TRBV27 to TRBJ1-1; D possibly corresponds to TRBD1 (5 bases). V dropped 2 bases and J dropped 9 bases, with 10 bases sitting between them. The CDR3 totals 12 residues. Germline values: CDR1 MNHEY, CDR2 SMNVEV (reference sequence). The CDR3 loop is CASSLDGGKAFF. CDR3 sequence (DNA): TGTGCCAGCAGTTTAGACGGGGGAAAAGCTTTCTTT.

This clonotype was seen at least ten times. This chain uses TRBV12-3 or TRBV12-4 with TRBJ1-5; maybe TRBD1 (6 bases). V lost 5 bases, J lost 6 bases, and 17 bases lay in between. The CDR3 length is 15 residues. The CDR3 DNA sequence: TGTGCCAGCAGTGCACAACAGGGAGGCGGTCAGCCCCAGCATTTT. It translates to CASSAQQGGGQPQHF.

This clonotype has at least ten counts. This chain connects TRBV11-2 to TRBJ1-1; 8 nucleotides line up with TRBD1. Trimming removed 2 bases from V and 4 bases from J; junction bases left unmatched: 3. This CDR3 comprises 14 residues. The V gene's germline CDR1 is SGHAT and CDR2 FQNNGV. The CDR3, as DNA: TGTGCCAGCAGCTTAACAGGGGGGAGCACTGAAGCTTTCTTT. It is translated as CASSLTGGSTEAFF.

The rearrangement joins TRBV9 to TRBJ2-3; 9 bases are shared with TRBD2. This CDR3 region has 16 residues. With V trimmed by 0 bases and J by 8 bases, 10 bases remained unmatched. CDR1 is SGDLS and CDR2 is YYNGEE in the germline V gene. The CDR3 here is CASSVGRLAVPGTQYF. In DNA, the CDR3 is TGTGCCAGCAGCGTAGGGAGACTAGCGGTCCCCGGTACGCAGTATTTT.

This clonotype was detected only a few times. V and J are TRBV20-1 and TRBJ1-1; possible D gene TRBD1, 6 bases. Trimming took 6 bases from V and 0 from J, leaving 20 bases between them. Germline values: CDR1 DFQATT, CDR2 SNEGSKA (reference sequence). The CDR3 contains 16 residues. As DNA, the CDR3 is TGCAGTGCGAGTCACAGGGAGAGGCAGATGAACACTGAAGCTTTCTTT. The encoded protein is CSASHRERQMNTEAFF.

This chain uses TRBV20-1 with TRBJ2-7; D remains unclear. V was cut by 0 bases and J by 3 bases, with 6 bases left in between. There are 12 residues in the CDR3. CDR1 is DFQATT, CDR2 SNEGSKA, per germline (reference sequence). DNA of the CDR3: TGCAGTGCTAGAGATTTGGGCTACGAGCAGTACTTC. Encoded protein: CSARDLGYEQYF.

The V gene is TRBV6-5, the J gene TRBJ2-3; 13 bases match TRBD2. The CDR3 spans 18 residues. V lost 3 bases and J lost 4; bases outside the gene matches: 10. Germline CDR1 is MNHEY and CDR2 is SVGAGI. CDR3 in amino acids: CASSYSPLAGGPPDTQYF. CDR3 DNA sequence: TGTGCCAGCAGTTATTCCCCACTAGCGGGGGGGCCCCCAGATACGCAGTATTTT.

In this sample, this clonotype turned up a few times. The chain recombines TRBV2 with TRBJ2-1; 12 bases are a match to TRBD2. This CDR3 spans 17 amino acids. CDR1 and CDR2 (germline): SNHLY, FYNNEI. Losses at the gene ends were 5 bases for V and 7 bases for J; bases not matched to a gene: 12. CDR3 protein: CASSFFSSGGAGNEQFF. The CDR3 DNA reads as TGTGCCAGCAGTTTCTTCTCTAGCGGGGGGGCAGGGAATGAGCAGTTCTTC.

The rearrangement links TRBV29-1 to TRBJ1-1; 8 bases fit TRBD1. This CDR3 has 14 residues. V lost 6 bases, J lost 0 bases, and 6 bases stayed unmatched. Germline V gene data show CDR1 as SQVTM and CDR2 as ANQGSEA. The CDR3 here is CSVVEQGVNTEAFF. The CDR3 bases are TGCAGCGTCGTCGAACAGGGGGTGAACACTGAAGCTTTCTTT.

The CDR3 nucleotides read TGTGCCAGCAGTTACTCTGGGCATTCGAACACTGAAGCTTTCTTT. It translates to CASSYSGHSNTEAFF. The chain has TRBV6-2 or TRBV6-3 and TRBJ1-1; D remains unclear. Trimming pared 0 bases from V and 1 base from J, leaving 9 bases between. Germline V gives CDR1 MNHEY, CDR2 SVGEGT. The CDR3 runs 15 residues.